The 12 T cell receptor beta chains in this list originate from one sample, sequenced in a study of blood T cells in healthy people across ages. With a J-beta primer mix and a sample-barcoded 5' primer, a second PCR ran roughly 6 to 11 cycles. TCRdb passed the 5' RACE reads through MiXCR, listing each CDR3 protein once. The repertoire has 790,000 or so distinct CDR3 sequences, 35% to 50% of them found once; the top ten carry about a sixth. The material sequenced was blood. These receptors came from an older man in good health.

V usage is TRBV27 and J usage is TRBJ2-1; D remains ambiguous. Germline values: CDR1 MNHEY, CDR2 SMNVEV (reference sequence). This CDR3 is 16 amino acids long. V lost 1 base, J lost 0 bases, and 10 bases lay in between. CDR3 in DNA: TGTGCCAGCAGTTTATATTTCACAAGCTCCTACAATGAGCAGTTCTTC. It encodes CASSLYFTSSYNEQFF.

The chain employs TRBV27 and TRBJ2-1; 8 bases line up with TRBD2. The CDR3 has 15 amino acids. Germline trimming cut 3 bases from V and 4 bases from J; bases unmatched to any gene: 5. Germline values: CDR1 MNHEY, CDR2 SMNVEV (reference sequence). The CDR3 DNA sequence: TGTGCCAGCAGTTTCGGTAGCGGGGTTTACAATGAGCAGTTCTTC. This codes for CASSFGSGVYNEQFF.

This clonotype appeared a single time. The chain uses TRBV12-3 or TRBV12-4 and TRBJ1-2; D not resolved. The CDR3 covers 12 residues. Trimming cost V 2 bases and J 6 bases, with 7 bases left between them. Written as DNA, the CDR3 is TGTGCCAGCAGTTTACCGGGCAATGGCTACACCTTC. Encoded protein: CASSLPGNGYTF.

This chain connects TRBV15 to TRBJ1-4; D is perhaps TRBD1 (6 bases). Trimming removed 3 bases from V and 8 bases from J, with 13 bases in between. Per the germline V gene, CDR1 is LNHNV and CDR2 is YYDKDF (reference sequence). The CDR3 consists of 14 residues. The CDR3 sequence is CATSRAQGWEKLFF. The DNA of the CDR3 is TGTGCCACCAGCAGGGCACAGGGATGGGAAAAACTGTTTTTT.

In nucleotides, the CDR3 is TGTGCCAGCACCACGGGCGTCCACAATGAGCAGTTCTTC. Translated, it gives CASTTGVHNEQFF. This chain links TRBV5-4 with TRBJ2-1; D is ambiguous. CDR3 length: 13 residues. The V gene lost 6 bases and the J gene lost 5 bases, with 12 bases spanning the gap. The germline V gene encodes CDR1 SGHNT and CDR2 YYREEE (reference sequence).

The sample holds a few counts of this clonotype. The chain is built from TRBV7-3 and TRBJ2-1, with D possibly TRBD2 on 6 matching bases. The CDR3 length is 13 residues. Trimming took 6 bases from V and 4 from J, leaving 10 bases between them. Germline V gene lookup returns CDR1 SGHTA and CDR2 FQGTGA. The CDR3 protein is CASRRDLYNEQFF. As DNA, the CDR3 is TGTGCCAGCAGACGGGACTTGTACAATGAGCAGTTCTTC.

The V gene is TRBV20-1, the J gene TRBJ2-7, with a possible D match to TRBD1 (6 bases). Germline V gene data show CDR1 as DFQATT and CDR2 as SNEGSKA (reference sequence). This CDR3 has 14 amino acids. V was cut by 6 bases and J by 0 bases, with 15 bases left in between. CDR3 in DNA: TGCAGTGCGCTCGGACAGCGCTTCTCCTACGAGCAGTACTTC. The encoded protein is CSALGQRFSYEQYF.

V is TRBV24-1 and J is TRBJ2-1; 10 bases line up with TRBD2. V shed 7 bases and J 6 bases; nucleotides not matched to a gene: 5. There are 14 residues in the CDR3. Germline loops: CDR1 KGHDR, CDR2 SFDVKD. The CDR3 nucleotides are TGTGCCACCAGGGGAGGACTAGCGGTCAATGAGCAGTTCTTC. This codes for CATRGGLAVNEQFF.

This clonotype was picked up many times. The CDR3: CSGQGGSYEQYF. The CDR3, as DNA: TGCAGCGGACAGGGGGGCTCCTACGAGCAGTACTTC. The chain is built from TRBV29-1 and TRBJ2-7; 9 bases align to TRBD1. The CDR3 spans 12 residues. The trim removed 7 bases at V and 0 bases at J, leaving 1 base unmatched. Germline V gene sequence: CDR1 SQVTM, CDR2 ANQGSEA.

V and J are TRBV2 and TRBJ2-2; 9 bases fit TRBD1. With 1 base clipped from V and 6 bases from J, the junction kept 3 bases outside the gene matches. In germline, CDR1 is SNHLY, CDR2 FYNNEI. The CDR3 is 15 residues long. The DNA of the CDR3 is TGTGCCAGCAGTGAAGTAGGACAGGGGTCCGGGGAGCTGTTTTTT. Protein: CASSEVGQGSGELFF. Complete variable domain (other parts from reference TRBV2 and TRBJ2-2): EPEVTQTPSHQVTQMGQEVILRCVPISNHLYFYWYRQILGQKVEFLVSFYNNEISEKSEIFDDQFSVERPDGSNFTLKIRSTKLEDSAMYFCASSEVGQGSGELFFGEGSRLTVL.

The rearrangement links TRBV28 to TRBJ1-1; 8 nucleotides agree with TRBD1. CDR1 MDHEN and CDR2 SYDVKM come from the germline V gene. The junction had 8 bases not matched to a gene; V was cut back by 5 bases and J by 3 bases. The CDR3 extends over 15 amino acids. CDR3 in amino acids: CASSPPHRGDTEAFF. In nucleotides, the CDR3 is TGTGCCAGCAGTCCTCCTCACAGGGGGGACACTGAAGCTTTCTTT.

CDR3 residues: CASSKGTASSYEQYF. The CDR3 DNA is TGTGCCAGCAGCAAAGGGACAGCGAGCTCCTACGAGCAGTACTTC. This chain uses TRBV6-1 with TRBJ2-7, with 7 bases fitting TRBD1. The CDR3 extends over 15 amino acids. Losses at the gene ends were 6 bases for V and 0 bases for J; bases not matched to a gene: 8. CDR1 is MNHNS, CDR2 SASEGT, per germline.